These 6 T cell receptor beta chains share one sample of origin, sequenced in a study of T cells after yellow fever vaccination. MiXCR, applied by TCRdb to the 5' RACE reads, yields one record per CDR3 protein. This sample yields 310,000 or so distinct CDR3 sequences, of which around 3.9% are seen a single time; about 20% belongs to the top ten. Specimen: PBMCs, collected on the day of the yellow fever booster vaccination. The source is a man aged 18 to 30 who received the YFV17D yellow fever vaccine.

This clonotype was counted a few times. In DNA form, the CDR3 reads TGTGCCAGCAGCTCTAATGCCGACAGGTGGTATAACATTCAGTACTTC. It encodes CASSSNADRWYNIQYF. The chain has TRBV7-2 and TRBJ2-4; D may be TRBD1 (6 bases). The germline V and J ends were trimmed by 4 bases and 7 bases, with 20 bases remaining between them. The CDR3 runs 16 residues. Per the germline V gene, CDR1 is SGHTA and CDR2 is FQGNSA.

This clonotype was counted between two and nine times. This chain connects TRBV24-1 to TRBJ2-5; D gene unclear. The CDR3 has 12 residues. V was clipped by 4 bases and J by 4 bases, with 6 bases between them. CDR1 is KGHDR, CDR2 SFDVKD, per germline. This chain's CDR3 is CATSDWGETQYF. DNA of the CDR3: TGTGCCACCAGTGACTGGGGAGAGACCCAGTACTTC.

This clonotype has ten or more counts. The genes are TRBV5-1 and TRBJ2-4; possibly TRBD1 for D (5 bases). CDR1 is SGHRS, CDR2 YFSETQ, per germline. V dropped 7 bases and J dropped 6 bases, with 14 bases sitting between them. CDR3 size: 13 residues. The CDR3 loop is CASGQGVGNIQYF. Here the CDR3 DNA reads TGCGCCAGCGGGCAGGGCGTAGGAAACATTCAGTACTTC. Full variable domain (outside the CDR3, taken from reference TRBV5-1 and TRBJ2-4): KAGVTQTPRYLIKTRGQQVTLSCSPISGHRSVSWYQQTPGQGLQFLFEYFSETQRNKGNFPGRFSGRQFSNSRSEMNVSTLELGDSALYLCASGQGVGNIQYFGAGTRLSVL.

The chain employs TRBV7-2 and TRBJ1-2; D call uncertain. CDR1 is SGHTA and CDR2 is FQGNSA in the germline V gene. V was trimmed by 2 bases and J by 4 bases, leaving 14 bases between them. This CDR3 spans 15 amino acids. The CDR3 DNA reads as TGTGCCAGCAGCTTACGGTCCACTAGTAGCTATGGCTACACCTTC. Protein sequence: CASSLRSTSSYGYTF.

This clonotype was recorded at least ten times. V is TRBV7-9 and J is TRBJ2-3; D is perhaps TRBD1 (6 bases). Germline V CDR1 and CDR2: SEHNR, FQNEAQ (reference sequence). The CDR3 has 14 amino acids. V lost 0 bases to trimming and J lost 11 bases, with 15 bases between them. CDR3: CASSLAGQPRGQYF. In nucleotides, the CDR3 is TGTGCCAGCAGCTTAGCGGGGCAGCCCAGGGGGCAGTATTTT.

There are a few counts of this clonotype. The CDR3 protein is CASSLEDSPYQPQHF. In DNA, the CDR3 is TGTGCCAGCAGCTTAGAGGACAGCCCCTATCAGCCCCAGCATTTT. The rearrangement links TRBV7-8 to TRBJ1-5, with a tentative D call TRBD1 (6 bases). Trimming stripped 1 base from V and 5 bases from J, with 12 bases between. CDR3 length: 15 amino acids. Germline CDR1 SGHVS, CDR2 FQNEAQ. Filled out from reference TRBV7-8 and TRBJ1-5, the complete variable domain reads GAGVSQSPRYKVAKRGQDVALRCDPISGHVSLFWYQQALGQGPEFLTYFQNEAQLDKSGLPSDRFFAERPEGSVSTLKIQRTQQEDSAVYLCASSLEDSPYQPQHFGDGTRLSIL.